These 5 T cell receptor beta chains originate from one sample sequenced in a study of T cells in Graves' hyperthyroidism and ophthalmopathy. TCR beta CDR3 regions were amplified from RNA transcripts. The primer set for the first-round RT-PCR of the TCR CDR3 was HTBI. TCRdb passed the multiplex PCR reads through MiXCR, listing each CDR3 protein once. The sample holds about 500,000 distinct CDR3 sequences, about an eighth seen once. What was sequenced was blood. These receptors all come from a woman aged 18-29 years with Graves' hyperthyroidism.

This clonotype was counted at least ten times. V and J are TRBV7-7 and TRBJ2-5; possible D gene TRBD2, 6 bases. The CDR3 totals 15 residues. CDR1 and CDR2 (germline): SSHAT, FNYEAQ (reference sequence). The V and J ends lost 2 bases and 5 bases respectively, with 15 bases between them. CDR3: CASSLISGREETQYF. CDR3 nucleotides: TGTGCCAGCAGCTTAATTTCGGGACGGGAGGAGACCCAGTACTTC.

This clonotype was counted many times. The CDR3 reads CASSLDGASGSTDTQYF. The CDR3 nucleotides read TGTGCCAGCAGCTTAGATGGGGCAAGCGGGAGCACAGATACGCAGTATTTT. This chain joins TRBV11-3 and TRBJ2-3; TRBD2 might be the D (6 bases). The germline V and J ends were trimmed by 0 bases and 0 bases, with 13 bases remaining between them. Germline V lookup: CDR1 SGHNT, CDR2 YENEEA. This CDR3 is 17 amino acids long.

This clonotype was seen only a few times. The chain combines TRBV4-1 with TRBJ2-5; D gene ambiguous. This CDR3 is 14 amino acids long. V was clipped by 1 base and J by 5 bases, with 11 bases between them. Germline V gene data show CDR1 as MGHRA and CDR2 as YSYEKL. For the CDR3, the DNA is TGCGCCAGCAGCCAAGTTAGAGGTTTGGAGACCCAGTACTTC. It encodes CASSQVRGLETQYF.

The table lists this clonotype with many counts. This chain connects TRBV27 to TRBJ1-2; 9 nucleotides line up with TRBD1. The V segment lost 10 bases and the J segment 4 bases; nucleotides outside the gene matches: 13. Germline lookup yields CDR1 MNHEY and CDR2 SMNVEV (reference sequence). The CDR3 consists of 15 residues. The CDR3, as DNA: TGTGCCACCTCACCCGGACAGGGGACTGGCTATGGCTACACCTTC. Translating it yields CATSPGQGTGYGYTF.

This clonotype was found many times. The CDR3 loop is CASSLPDRGDYGYTF. In nucleotides, the CDR3 is TGTGCCAGCAGCTTACCGGACAGGGGGGACTATGGCTACACCTTC. The chain couples TRBV7-9 to TRBJ1-2; TRBD1 matches at 10 bases. CDR1 SEHNR and CDR2 FQNEAQ come from the germline V gene (reference sequence). The CDR3 consists of 15 residues. Trimming removed 2 bases from V and 3 bases from J; junction bases left unmatched: 3.